This section outlines one TCR beta chain sequence together with its context. V was pared by 5 bases and J by 7 bases, with 20 bases between. The CDR3 runs 15 residues. CDR1 and CDR2 from the germline V gene are SSHAT and FNYEAQ (reference sequence). The sample comes from a study of OX40 agonist ivuxolimab in advanced cancers. Produced via immunoSEQ multiplex PCR; TCRdb's table is partial and in-frame only. Of some 35,000 clones detected, under 85% appear once; the ten largest clones hold 15% to 20%. The V and J genes are TRBV7-7 and TRBJ2-5, with D maybe TRBD1 (7 bases). This TCR was sampled from an adult with an advanced solid tumor such as melanoma, head and neck, liver or kidney cancer. This specimen consisted of CD4+ or CD8+ T cells sorted from blood, obtained in a trial of the OX40 agonist ivuxolimab. For the CDR3, the DNA is TGTGCCAGCAGCCCAATTGACAGGGAGGTTTGGACCCAGTACTTC. Translating it yields CASSPIDREVWTQYF.